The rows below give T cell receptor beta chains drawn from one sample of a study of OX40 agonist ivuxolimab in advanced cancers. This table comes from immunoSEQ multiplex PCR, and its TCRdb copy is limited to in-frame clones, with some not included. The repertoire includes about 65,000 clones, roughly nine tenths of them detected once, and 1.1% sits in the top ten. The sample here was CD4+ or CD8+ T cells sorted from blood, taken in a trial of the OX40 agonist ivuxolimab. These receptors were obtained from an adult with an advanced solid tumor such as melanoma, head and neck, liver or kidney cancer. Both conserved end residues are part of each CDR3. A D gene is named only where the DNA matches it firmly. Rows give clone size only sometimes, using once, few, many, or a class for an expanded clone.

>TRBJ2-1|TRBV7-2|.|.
TGTGCCAGCAGCTTAGTGAGTGGGTTCTTGTCCTACAATGAGCAGTTCTTC
CASSLVSGFLSYNEQFF
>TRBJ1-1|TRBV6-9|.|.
TGTGCCAGCCGGGGCCGGGACACTGAAGCTTTCTTT
CASRGRDTEAFF
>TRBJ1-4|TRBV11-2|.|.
TGTGCCAGCAGCTTAGTCGGCAGAACTAATGAAAAACTGTTTTTT
CASSLVGRTNEKLFF
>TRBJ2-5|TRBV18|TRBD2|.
TGTGCCAGCTCACCAAATACGAGGGAGGGAGAGACCCAGTACTTC
CASSPNTREGETQYF
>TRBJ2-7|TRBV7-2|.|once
TGTGCCAGCAGCACTCGGGACGGCTCCTACGAGCAGTACTTC
CASSTRDGSYEQYF
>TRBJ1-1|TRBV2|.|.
TGTGCCAGCAGTGAGAATAGCAGGAACACTGAAGCTTTCTTT
CASSENSRNTEAFF
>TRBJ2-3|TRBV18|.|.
TGTGCCAGCTCACCCCCTGGGGCGTCAAGGGCAGATACGCAGTATTTT
CASSPPGASRADTQYF
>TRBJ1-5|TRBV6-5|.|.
TGTGCCAGCAGCCGCATAGATAGCAATCAGCCCCAGCATTTT
CASSRIDSNQPQHF
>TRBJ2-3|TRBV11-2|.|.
TGTGCCAGCAGCTTAGATATAAGGAAGGGGGAGGATACGCAGTATTTT
CASSLDIRKGEDTQYF
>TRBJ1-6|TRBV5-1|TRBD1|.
TGCGCCAGCAGCTTGTTAGGGACAGGGAATAATTCACCCCTCCACTTT
CASSLLGTGNNSPLHF
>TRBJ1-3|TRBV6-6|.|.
TGTGCCAGCAGTTACTCGCGGGGTTTGGGAAACACCATATATTTT
CASSYSRGLGNTIYF
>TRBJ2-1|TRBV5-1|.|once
TGCGCCAGCAGCTTGGGGACGAGACTATACAATGAGCAGTTCTTC
CASSLGTRLYNEQFF
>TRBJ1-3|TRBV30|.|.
TGTGCCTGGAGTTTTCAAAACACCATATATTTT
CAWSFQNTIYF
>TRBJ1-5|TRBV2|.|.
TGTGCCAGCAGTGAACTCCAGGGTGGCTATCAGCCCCAGCATTTT
CASSELQGGYQPQHF
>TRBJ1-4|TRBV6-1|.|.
TGTGCCAGCAGTGAAGGGTCGGCTATGGGCGAAAAACTGTTTTTT
CASSEGSAMGEKLFF
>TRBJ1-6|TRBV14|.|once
TGTGCCAGCAGCCAAGGGCAGGGAAATTCACCCCTCCACTTT
CASSQGQGNSPLHF
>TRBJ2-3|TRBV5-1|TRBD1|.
TGCGCCAGCAGCTTGGGCCAGGGGGTAGTAGATACGCAGTATTTT
CASSLGQGVVDTQYF
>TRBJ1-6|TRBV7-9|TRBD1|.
TGTGCCAGCAGCATCGCACCGGACAGGGGTATCTCCCTCCACTTT
CASSIAPDRGISLHF
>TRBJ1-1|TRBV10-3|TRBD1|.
TGTGCCATTACAGGGGGGGAACACACTGAAGCTTTCTTT
CAITGGEHTEAFF
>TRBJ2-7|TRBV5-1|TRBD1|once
TGCGCCAGCAGCCCCGGACAGGCCGCTTCCTACGAGCAGTACTTC
CASSPGQAASYEQYF